The T cell receptor beta chain under discussion was sequenced for a study of cytomegalovirus exposure and HLA in healthy donors (dated by TCRdb to about 2017). Background for the entire study: According to an earlier analysis of around 600 of the donors, roughly 180 million T cells yielded roughly 100 million unique TCR beta sequences and around 280 Gb of sequence data. About 330 gigabases of sequencing data and 70 million to 95 million unique TCR sequences made up an early release that covered about 640 HLA-typed donors. Of the roughly 420 genotyped donors, 75% to 85% were placed in the genetic ancestry cluster associated with self-reported Caucasian donors. The study aimed to test whether cataloging public T cell receptors could reveal signatures of past pathogen exposure. The study profiled the T cell repertoires of 666 subjects by immunosequencing and related them to cytomegalovirus serostatus. A separate validation cohort of over a hundred different subjects was used in addition to the 666-subject first cohort. The study combined high-throughput TCR immunosequencing, statistical association of individual TCRs with disease status, and machine learning to predict cytomegalovirus infection status. A later analysis re-analyzed previously published TCR beta repertoires from about 730 donors and added high-resolution HLA genotyping to study TCR occurrence patterns. Rather than using new phenotypic data, the later analysis identified candidate immune exposures from TCR beta sequences and from how often those sequences occurred across donors. An earlier analysis of 587 of the donors applied high-throughput TCR beta sequencing to assess whether each TCR beta V gene segment acted as functional or pseudogenic. Alongside the repertoire data, information on donor age, sex, ethnicity and CMV serostatus was compiled. Genome-wide SNP genotypes for about 65% of the roughly 700 donors were used in a later genetic analysis, which treated that subset as a discovery cohort. Every repertoire in the discovery cohort had been generated on one and the same sequencing platform. Both class I and class II loci were covered by HLA typing, at four-digit resolution. Typing coverage varied by locus: roughly 629-630 donors for A, B, C, DRB1 and DQB1; under 550 for DQA1; around 610 for DPA1; approximately 470 for DPB1. A handful of DR-DQ haplotypes were handled as single units for association and clustering because linkage in the cohort was strong. On average, roughly 250,000 unique TCR beta nucleotide sequences were sequenced per donor among fewer than 500 genotyped donors of the cohort, with around 19% of those sequences being non-productive. Study-level results and caveats: A later genetic analysis reported fewer N-insertions in productive TCRs among donors in an Asian-associated ancestry cluster than the roughly 720-donor mean. Most TCR sequences were observed very rarely across donors, whereas some public TCRs were present in many individuals. Cytomegalovirus status was reported to be diagnosed by the classifier with high specificity and sensitivity in both the original and validation cohorts. Assigning TCR associations to individual alleles was difficult when HLA alleles, especially DR and DQ, strongly co-occurred. The authors suggested that the approach could potentially be extended to other disease states and immunological phenotypes. Sequencing depth was assumed to be roughly uniform across donors in the presence/absence analyses, though that assumption may not hold. Because HLA typing was missing for some donors at each locus, association tests included only the typed subset. A further reported finding was that TCR beta sequences accurately predicted the HLA-A and HLA-B alleles for most subjects in the first cohort. A cluster of highly shared sequence variants was judged likely to be a technical artifact of the sequencing pipeline. A later analysis associated approximately 17,000 TCR beta sequences with specific HLA alleles at a false discovery rate of 0.05. Three of the identified cytomegalovirus-associated TCR beta chains were confirmed in vitro to be specific for cytomegalovirus antigens. In a later analysis, HLA-associated TCR beta chains showed more clonal expansion and lower generation probabilities than non-associated chains that were equally common. V-gene and J-gene trimming of TCR beta chains was associated with a missense DCLRE1C variant in a later genetic analysis, and the association was replicated in an independent cohort. In a later analysis, most CMV-associated TCR beta chains were found to appear HLA-restricted, with HLA associations seemingly driven largely by CMV exposure. CMV serostatus was the only immune exposure information available for the cohort. Because the 87-base-pair reads could not distinguish some IMGT-functional V segments, including TRBV6-2 and TRBV6-3, those segments were excluded. A later analysis found that TCR association rates varied across HLA loci, with DRB1 alleles showing the most associated TCRs and HLA-C alleles the fewest. About 15 rarely observed V segments, including chromosome 9 orphons, were excluded from the earlier analysis of about 500 of the donors because counts were too low. Linkage disequilibrium might explain the correlated functional status among segregating V segments, but an unknown experimental factor could not be ruled out. According to a later analysis, parvovirus B19, influenza, CMV and Epstein-Barr virus appeared linked to several top co-occurrence clusters. A total of roughly 160 TCR beta chains were listed by the study as associated with cytomegalovirus. Broadly in line with IMGT annotations, most TCR beta V segments showed up in productive rearrangements about 87% or about 30% of the time in an earlier analysis of several hundred of the donors. This cohort had only TCR beta chains sequenced, and the lack of alpha or paired-chain data limited which features could be detected.

The cohort comprised 666 healthy bone marrow donors. At the time of sampling, all cohort members were nominally healthy, though unrecorded immune exposures were likely present. The donor tested CMV seropositive and was one of the 289 seropositive cohort members. A peripheral blood sample was collected from each donor, and TCR beta sequencing was performed on peripheral blood mononuclear cells. The Qiagen DNeasy Blood Extraction Kit was used to extract genomic DNA from the blood cell samples. For this clone: What antigen it recognizes has not been identified. Base qualities were left out, and no much larger clone turns up one base away.

Library preparation used the immunoSEQ multiplex PCR assay. For the multiplex PCR, a mixture combining 60 forward primers for TCR Vbeta segments and 13 reverse primers for TCR Jbeta segments was used. The CDR3 region of rearranged TCR beta genes was amplified from genomic DNA by a multiplex PCR assay. The Illumina HiSeq System was used to sequence the amplified TCR beta libraries as 87-base-pair reads. The study's processing was this. In a later analysis, 77 million or so unique TCR beta chains were counted across the 690 or so repertoires, and around 10 million of these chains were shared by at least two donors. Raw reads were error-corrected and collapsed into unique sequences with a nearest-neighbor algorithm that merged closely related sequences to remove PCR and sequencing errors. To assign V, D and J gene segments, CDR3 sequences were aligned to IMGT reference sequences. For a sequence to be retained, a match of at least six nucleotides was required to both a V gene segment and a J gene segment. Rearrangements were called productive when the CDR3 lacked stop codons and stayed in frame with V and J; all others were non-productive. CDR3 was defined according to IMGT convention as the region running from the second conserved V-encoded cysteine to the conserved J-encoded phenylalanine. The earlier analysis of roughly 590 of the donors excluded any sequence lacking an unambiguous match to a single V gene segment. An earlier analysis of almost 600 of the donors classified V segments as functional when productive rearrangements were above 56.7% and as segregating when the standard deviation between donors was above 5%. To diagnose cytomegalovirus status from the catalog of TCR beta chain sequences, a statistical classification framework was built. In a later analysis, V and J genes were assigned by comparing TCR nucleotide sequences against IMGT/GENE-DB human TR gene sequences. In a later analysis, CDR3 sequences and most-parsimonious VDJ recombination scenarios were assigned using the TCRdist pipeline. A later analysis defined each TCR beta chain by its CDR3 amino acid sequence plus V-gene family, and excluded reads lacking a unique V-gene family. To address suspected cross-contamination and a sequencing artifact, a later analysis removed approximately 600 highly shared, low-generation-probability nucleotide sequences. In a later analysis, a clonal expansion index for each public chain was calculated from normalized within-repertoire ranks of inferred template counts. Generation probabilities in a later analysis came from a VDJ recombination model fitted to out-of-frame rearrangements, and those results were checked against IGoR. A later analysis scored TCR-TCR, TCR-HLA and TCR-CMV co-occurrence with hypergeometric tests, applying a repertoire-size bias correction to TCR pairs. False discovery rates were estimated in a later analysis by permuting HLA or CMV assignments 20 times. In a later analysis, co-occurring TCRs were grouped using DBSCAN, and TCRdist sequence similarity was added for clustering within HLA-allele-positive subsets. For co-occurrence clustering, repertoires with fewer than 30,000 or more than 120,000 public chains were excluded, along with five repertoires with anomalous nucleotide sharing. Imported from immuneACCESS, the table was reduced by TCRdb to in-frame sequences with V and J called. These copies leave out some clones; in studies compared against another copy, an unresolved V gene accounts for under half, and the cause of the remainder is not known. V, J and clone size are those of that table, while D and trimming were read from the DNA. Counted in this sample were approximately 210,000 clones; about 77% of them appeared once. The ten biggest clones cover over 2% of the sample.

Inclusive of the bounding cysteine and phenylalanine, the CDR3 is 14 residues long. Only the CDR3 part of the read is kept: 42 bases, read in frame from the first base. The germline V gene provides CDR1 SGHRS and CDR2 YFSETQ. V loses 4 bases at its end and J loses 7 bases; junction bases beyond the gene matches: 7. The chain is made from TRBV5-1 and TRBJ2-1; the central 8 bases match TRBD1. This clonotype was sampled from a woman aged 30 to 39 in good health and CMV-seropositive. Material: PBMCs. The nucleotide sequence reads TGCGCCAGCAGCATAAGGACAGGGTGGAATGAGCAGTTCTTC. Its coded protein is CASSIRTGWNEQFF.